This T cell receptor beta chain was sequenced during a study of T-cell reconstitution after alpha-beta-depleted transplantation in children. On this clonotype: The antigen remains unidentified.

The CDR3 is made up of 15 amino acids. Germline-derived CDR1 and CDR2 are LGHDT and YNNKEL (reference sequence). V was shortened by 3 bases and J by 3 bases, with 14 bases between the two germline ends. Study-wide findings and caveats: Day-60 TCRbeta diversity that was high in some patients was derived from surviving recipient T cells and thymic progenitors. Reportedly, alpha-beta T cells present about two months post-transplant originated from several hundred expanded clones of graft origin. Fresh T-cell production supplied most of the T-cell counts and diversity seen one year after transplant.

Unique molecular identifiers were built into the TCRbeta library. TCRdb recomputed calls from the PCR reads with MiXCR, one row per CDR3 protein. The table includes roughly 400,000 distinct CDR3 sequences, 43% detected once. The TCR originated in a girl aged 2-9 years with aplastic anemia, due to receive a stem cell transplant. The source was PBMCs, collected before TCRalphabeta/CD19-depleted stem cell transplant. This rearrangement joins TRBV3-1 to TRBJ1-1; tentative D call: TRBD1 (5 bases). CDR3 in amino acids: CASSHRRRGHTEAFF. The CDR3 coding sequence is TGTGCCAGCAGCCACCGACGGAGGGGTCACACTGAAGCTTTCTTT.